This T cell receptor beta chain derives from a study of cytotoxic CD8 clonotypes in ibrutinib-treated CLL. In regard to this clone: What it binds is unknown. Other DNA variants within this sample encode the same CDR3.

Findings and limits, study-wide: Baseline clonality exceeded age-matched healthy donors and tracked circulating CD8+ T-cell counts. Public clonotypes were seen rarely and were contracted or stable on treatment.

V was shortened by 1 base and J by 2 bases, with 8 bases between the two germline ends. CDR3 length: 14 amino acids. Germline CDR1 SEHNR, CDR2 FQNEAQ (reference sequence). Profiling relied on immunoSEQ multiplex PCR, and the TCRdb table lists in-frame clones only, not all of them. The table lists about 140,000 clones, approximately 90% of them singletons, with about a tenth in the top ten. The rearrangement joins TRBV7-9 to TRBJ2-5; D is unclear. This clonotype originated in a human donor with chronic lymphocytic leukemia. This sample comprised PBMCs, obtained after 12 months of ibrutinib treatment. This CDR3 is CASSLGGSQETQYF. In nucleotides, the CDR3 is TGTGCCAGCAGCTTAGGTGGCAGTCAAGAGACCCAGTACTTC.